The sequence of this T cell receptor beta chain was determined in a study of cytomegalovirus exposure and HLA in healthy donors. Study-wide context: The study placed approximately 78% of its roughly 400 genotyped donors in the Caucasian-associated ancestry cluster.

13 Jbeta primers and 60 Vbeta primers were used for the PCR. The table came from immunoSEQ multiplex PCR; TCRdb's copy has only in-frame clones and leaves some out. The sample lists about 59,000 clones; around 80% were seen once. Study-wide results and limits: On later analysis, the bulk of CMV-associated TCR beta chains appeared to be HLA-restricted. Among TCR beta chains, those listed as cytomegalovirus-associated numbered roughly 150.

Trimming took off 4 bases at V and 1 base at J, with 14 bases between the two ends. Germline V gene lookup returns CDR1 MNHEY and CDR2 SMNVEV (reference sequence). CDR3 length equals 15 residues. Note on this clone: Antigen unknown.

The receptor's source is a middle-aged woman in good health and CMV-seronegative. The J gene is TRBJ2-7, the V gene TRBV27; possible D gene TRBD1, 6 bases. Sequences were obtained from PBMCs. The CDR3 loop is CASSSGHLFSYEQYF. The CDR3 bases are TGTGCCAGCAGTTCGGGACATCTTTTTTCCTACGAGCAGTACTTC.